This record covers a single T cell receptor beta chain. Other DNA sequences within the sample encode an identical CDR3. The source of the sample is a study of blood T cell repertoires in COVID-19. Repertoires were generated with immunoSEQ multiplex PCR, while TCRdb's copy carries only in-frame clones and drops some. The table lists 150,000 to 200,000 clones, 80% to 90% of them singletons. Germline lookup yields CDR1 KGHSH and CDR2 LQKENI. V lost 6 bases, J lost 0 bases, and 12 bases lay in between. The length of the CDR3 is 15 residues. The Seattle patients, enrolled during active infection, were followed longitudinally.

V and J are TRBV18 and TRBJ2-1; no reliable D call. The sequence came from a woman aged 60 to 75 with COVID-19, enrolled during active disease. The sample consisted of peripheral blood. CDR3 loop: CASSPLGSSYNEQFF. CDR3 DNA sequence: TGTGCCAGCTCCCCCCTAGGCAGCTCCTACAATGAGCAGTTCTTC.